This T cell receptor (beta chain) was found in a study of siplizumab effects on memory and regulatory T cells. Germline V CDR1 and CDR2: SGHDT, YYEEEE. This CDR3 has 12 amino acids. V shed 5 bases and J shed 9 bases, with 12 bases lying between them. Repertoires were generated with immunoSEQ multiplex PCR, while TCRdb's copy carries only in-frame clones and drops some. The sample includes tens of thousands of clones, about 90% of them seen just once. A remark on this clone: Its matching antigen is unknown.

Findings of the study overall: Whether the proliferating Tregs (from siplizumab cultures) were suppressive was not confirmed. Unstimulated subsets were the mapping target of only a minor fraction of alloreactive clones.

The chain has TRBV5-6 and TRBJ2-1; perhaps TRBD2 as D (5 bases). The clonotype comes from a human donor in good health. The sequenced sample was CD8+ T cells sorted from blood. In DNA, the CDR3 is TGTGCCAGCAGTCACCAGGCGGGTGAGCAGTTCTTC. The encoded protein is CASSHQAGEQFF.